The clone carrying this T cell receptor beta chain was observed a handful of times. The antigen is unknown. The investigators reverse transcribed all of the isolated RNA, so they sequenced expressed TCRB transcripts. Here immunoSEQ multiplex PCR was the method, and the copy in TCRdb shows in-frame clones only, minus some. The repertoire holds about 710,000 clones, over 12% seen once, with around 0.04% in the top ten. The data stem from a study of beta chain features in type 1 diabetes. Study observations and caveats: VDJ junctions from type 1 diabetes patients carried fewer insertions and larger deletions. Shortening that was moderate but significant affected the TCRB CDR3s of Type 1 diabetes patients in all four CD4+ subsets.

The specimen was naive CD4+ T cells from blood. The sequence derives from a man aged 18 to 30 with type 1 diabetes.

DNA of the CDR3: TGTGCCAGCAGCCTCAGCGCAGCCGAGACCCAGTACTTC. Its translation: CASSLSAAETQYF. The chain links TRBV9 to TRBJ2-5; no firm D call. The CDR3 has 13 residues. The V gene lost 4 bases and the J gene lost 5 bases, with 12 bases spanning the gap. CDR1 is SGDLS and CDR2 is YYNGEE in the germline V gene. Filled out from reference TRBV9 and TRBJ2-5, the complete variable domain reads DSGVTQTPKHLITATGQRVTLRCSPRSGDLSVYWYQQSLDQGLQFLIQYYNGEERAKGNILERFSAQQFPDLHSELNLSSLELGDSALYFCASSLSAAETQYFGPGTRLLVL.